One and the same sample provided the 5 T cell receptor beta chains below, sequenced in a study of regulatory T cells in long-lasting Graves disease. Indicated time point: newly diagnosed GD, antithyroid drugs for less than 3 months. Preparation of the TCR library used RNA extracted from PBMCs. CDR3-region Arm-PCR and iRepertoire HTBI primers produced the TCR beta libraries. MiXCR, run by TCRdb on the multiplex PCR reads, gives a single entry per CDR3 protein. Among under 800,000 distinct CDR3 sequences listed, roughly 15% were seen once. The same specimen was also included in a second study, on T cells in Graves' hyperthyroidism and ophthalmopathy.

Sample: peripheral blood mononuclear cells (PBMCs), taken at new diagnosis, from a patient treated with antithyroid drugs. The source of these receptors is a woman aged 30 to 39 with Graves disease.

The rearrangement uses TRBV10-3 and TRBJ2-1; D may be TRBD2 (5 bases). Germline assignment: CDR1 ENHRY and CDR2 SYGVKD. With 3 bases removed from V and 6 bases from J, the gap between germline ends came to 18 bases. The CDR3 sequence is 16 residues long. The CDR3 DNA reads as TGTGCCATCAGTGACAGAAAGGGAGCCCTAGGCAATGAGCAGTTCTTC. Translated: CAISDRKGALGNEQFF.

This clonotype has a count of ten or more. The chain is built from TRBV19 and TRBJ1-1; D is uncertain. Germline CDR1 reads LNHDA; CDR2 reads SQIVND (reference sequence). V lost 7 bases and J lost 1, with 13 bases in between. This CDR3 spans 14 amino acids. CDR3 nucleotides: TGTGCCAGTAAAGGGAGTAGTACGAACACTGAAGCTTTCTTT. It codes for CASKGSSTNTEAFF.

This clonotype was observed at least ten times. The rearrangement links TRBV2 to TRBJ2-7, with a tentative D call TRBD1 (6 bases). Germline CDR1 SNHLY, CDR2 FYNNEI. The CDR3 is made up of 15 amino acids. V was cut by 5 bases and J by 0 bases, with 14 bases left in between. CDR3 region: CASSSSGQISYEQYF. In DNA, the CDR3 is TGTGCCAGCAGTTCGTCCGGACAGATCTCCTACGAGCAGTACTTC.

The chain carries TRBV20-1 and TRBJ2-1; perhaps TRBD2 as D (5 bases). In germline, CDR1 is DFQATT, CDR2 SNEGSKA (reference sequence). The ends were cut back, 6 bases at V and 0 bases at J, with 30 bases in the middle. CDR3 length: 20 residues. The CDR3 DNA reads as TGCAGTGCCGGATACTATTACGGGGTCCGACAATCTAGCTCCTACAATGAGCAGTTCTTC. This encodes CSAGYYYGVRQSSSYNEQFF.

The chain combines TRBV5-1 with TRBJ2-7, with D uncertain. The V and J ends lost 5 bases and 2 bases respectively, with 8 bases between them. The germline gives CDR1 SGHRS, CDR2 YFSETQ. The CDR3 is made up of 12 amino acids. The CDR3 nucleotides are TGCGCCAGCAGTCAAACTACCTACGAGCAGTACTTC. Its translation is CASSQTTYEQYF.